The following is a T cell receptor beta chain sequence with its context. Its antigen remains unknown. CDR1 MGHRA and CDR2 YSYEKL come from the germline V gene. V was cut by 0 bases and J by 0 bases, with 6 bases left in between. The length of the CDR3 is 14 residues. The data were produced by immunoSEQ multiplex PCR, yet TCRdb's version contains in-frame clones alone and is incomplete. The sample records 95,000 to 110,000 clones, under 95% being singletons. These data belong to a study of T cell responses to AZD1222 COVID-19 vaccine. Points from the study as a whole: Donors were mostly white British, more females; clonal diversity possibly underestimated.

This material consisted of peripheral blood, taken on day 0 of AZD1222 vaccination. The TCR sequence derives from an adult in good health. The genes are TRBV4-1 and TRBJ2-7; D is undetermined. CDR3 sequence: CASSQDWSSYEQYF. CDR3 DNA: TGCGCCAGCAGCCAAGATTGGAGCTCCTACGAGCAGTACTTC.